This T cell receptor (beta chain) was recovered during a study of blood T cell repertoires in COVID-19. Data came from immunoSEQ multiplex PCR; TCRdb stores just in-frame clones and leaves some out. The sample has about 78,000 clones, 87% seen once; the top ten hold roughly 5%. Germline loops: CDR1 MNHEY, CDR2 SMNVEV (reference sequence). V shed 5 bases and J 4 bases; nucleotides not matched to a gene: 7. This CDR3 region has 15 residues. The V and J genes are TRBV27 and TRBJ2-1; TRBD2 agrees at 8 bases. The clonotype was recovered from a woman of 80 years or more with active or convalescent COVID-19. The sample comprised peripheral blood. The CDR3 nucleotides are TGTGCCAGCAGTCAGACGGGACTAGTATACAATGAGCAGTTCTTC. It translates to CASSQTGLVYNEQFF.